These T cell receptor beta chains were read from a single sample in a study of blood T cell repertoires in COVID-19. Repertoires were generated with immunoSEQ multiplex PCR, while TCRdb's copy carries only in-frame clones and drops some. The sample yields fewer than 300,000 clones, more than 80% seen once. Specimen: peripheral blood. All receptors derive from a woman aged 45-65 years with COVID-19, enrolled during active disease. CDR3s include the opening cysteine and the closing phenylalanine or tryptophan.

cdr3_aa v_call cdr3_length j_call
CASQEGFEVGQPQHF TRBV2 15 TRBJ1-5
CASSLSGGNLNTQYF TRBV7-2 15 TRBJ2-3
CASSQSGTLNTGELFF TRBV7-2 16 TRBJ2-2
CASSLGSASYNEQFF TRBV11-3 15 TRBJ2-1
CASSSREDGELFF TRBV5-1 13 TRBJ2-2
CASSLQGEDNEQFF TRBV5-1 14 TRBJ2-1
CASSYSQGRSGELFF TRBV6-6 15 TRBJ2-2
CASSPVGTGLVQYF TRBV3-1/TRBV3-2 14 TRBJ2-7
CASSIRPRDRGQIDTQYF TRBV5-5 18 TRBJ2-3
CASSLGRLNQPQHF TRBV5-1 14 TRBJ1-5
CASSPLAGAKNEQFF TRBV3-1/TRBV3-2 15 TRBJ2-1
CASSREGAYEQYF TRBV19 13 TRBJ2-7
CASSLAGTGGGAYEQYF TRBV7-2 17 TRBJ2-7
CASSQDFSGANTGELFF TRBV4-1 17 TRBJ2-2
CASRELAGGLNTQYF TRBV6-5 15 TRBJ2-3
CASREGTGNSPLHF TRBV2 14 TRBJ1-6
CASSIGGTDLLLSGNTIYF TRBV19 19 TRBJ1-3
CASSRSGLVVDEQFF TRBV19 15 TRBJ2-1
CASSEAYSQGNYGYTF TRBV6-1 16 TRBJ1-2
CASSYAYTSGDTQYF TRBV6-5 15 TRBJ2-3
CASSQGGRGEGYTF TRBV5-4 14 TRBJ1-2
CASSSRTSLRTDTQYF TRBV7-2 16 TRBJ2-3
CASSRPGTGELFEETQYF TRBV7-9 18 TRBJ2-5
CSPRDRGGYGYTF TRBV29-1 13 TRBJ1-2
CASSLPQGADTQYF TRBV5-4 14 TRBJ2-3
CAWSVVGQGSNQPQHF TRBV30 16 TRBJ1-5
CASSPQGPPLDYTF TRBV18 14 TRBJ1-2
CASSFGGGNTGELFF TRBV7-3 15 TRBJ2-2
CASSFSATNEKLFF TRBV5-1 14 TRBJ1-4
CASSPSRDRRNTEAFF TRBV18 16 TRBJ1-1
CASSRTGGEREKYNEQFF TRBV6-2/TRBV6-3 18 TRBJ2-1
CSVVGGEAIYEQYF TRBV29-1 14 TRBJ2-7
CASSSGTGGTDTQYF TRBV19 15 TRBJ2-3
CASSHRYSPYNEQFF TRBV14 15 TRBJ2-1
CASSPRLVGNTGELFF TRBV4-2 16 TRBJ2-2
CASSRLTGTYGYTF TRBV4-2 14 TRBJ1-2
CASSLTGTYGGYTF TRBV11-3 14 TRBJ1-2
CASSWGDPGNTIYF TRBV5-8 14 TRBJ1-3
CASSYSGRALSNEQFF TRBV6-2/TRBV6-3 16 TRBJ2-1
CASIVWRFTYNEQFF TRBV6-5 15 TRBJ2-1
CASRDRGPSEQYF TRBV7-2 13 TRBJ2-7
CASSPPPGAREQYF TRBV18 14 TRBJ2-7
CASSSTGSETQYF TRBV5-4 13 TRBJ2-5
CASSLERTNTGELFF TRBV7-2 15 TRBJ2-2
CARSLPQRIYNEQFF TRBV5-3 15 TRBJ2-1
CASSRWTGGTEAFF TRBV27 14 TRBJ1-1
CASSPDRGQPQHF TRBV7-7 13 TRBJ1-5
CASSQADRAGTEAFF TRBV4-1 15 TRBJ1-1
CASSWTGNLETQYF TRBV6-5 14 TRBJ2-5
CASSNLQGYQETQYF TRBV5-6 15 TRBJ2-5
CATNRFKQVINQPQHF TRBV10-1 16 TRBJ1-5
CASSYGETSAWGGEQFF TRBV6-2/TRBV6-3 17 TRBJ2-1
CASKGALSGELFF TRBV19 13 TRBJ2-2
CATSGRREGKQFF TRBV24-1 13 TRBJ2-1
CASSQDRGSGNTIYF TRBV4-1 15 TRBJ1-3
CASSLAGTGSKEKLFF TRBV5-4 16 TRBJ1-4